The text below deals with one T cell receptor (beta chain). This specimen belongs to a study of blood T cell repertoires in COVID-19. At the level of the study: In each case, the material was cDNA or gDNA derived from T cells, B-cell-depleted T cells, or PBMCs.

In the authors' workflow: The assay estimated nucleated cells by amplifying reference gene primers. Profiled with immunoSEQ multiplex PCR; TCRdb holds only in-frame clones, not every one. V, J and clone size are taken as reported in that table, and D and trimming were inferred from the DNA itself. The top ten hold around 10% of the sample, which has 120,000 to 150,000 clones, 84% seen once. Trimming left V 3 bases short and J 11 bases short, with 14 bases between. Per the germline V gene, CDR1 is GTSNPN and CDR2 is SVGIG (reference sequence). This CDR3 is 13 amino acids long. The sample was peripheral blood. The receptor was isolated from an elderly woman in a cohort sampled during active or convalescent COVID-19. This sequence joins TRBV30 and TRBJ1-6, with D uncertain. CDR3 amino acids: CAWRRRAPTPLHF. CDR3 bases: TGTGCCTGGAGGAGGAGGGCTCCGACACCCCTCCACTTT.